This T cell receptor (beta chain) derives from a study of tumor-infiltrating lymphocytes in localized non-small cell lung cancer. Germline V gene sequence: CDR1 SGHTA, CDR2 FQGNSA. V was clipped by 1 base and J by 5 bases, with 11 bases between them. The CDR3 has 15 amino acids. Study outcomes and limitations: Compared with uninvolved lung, tumors showed higher T cell infiltration by TCRbeta sequencing.

TCRdb's copy holds only in-frame clones and misses some; the assay was immunoSEQ multiplex PCR. The repertoire consists of approximately 12,000 clones, with around four fifths occurring once and the leading ten covering 12%. On this clone itself: The antigen is not known.

The chain links TRBV7-2 to TRBJ2-2; a weak D match, TRBD2 (6 bases). This sequence originates from a human donor with non-small cell lung cancer. Sequencing used uninvolved lung tissue not adjacent to the tumor. This CDR3 reads CASSLGAGPTGELFF. In nucleotides, the CDR3 is TGTGCCAGCAGCTTAGGGGCGGGGCCGACCGGGGAGCTGTTTTTT. Drawing the rest from reference TRBV7-2 and TRBJ2-2, the complete variable domain is GAGVSQSPSNKVTEKGKDVELRCDPISGHTALYWYRQSLGQGLEFLIYFQGNSAPDKSGLPSDRFSAERTGGSVSTLTIQRTQQEDSAVYLCASSLGAGPTGELFFGEGSRLTVL.